This T cell receptor (beta chain) was retrieved from a study of blood T cell repertoires in COVID-19 (dated by TCRdb to about 2020). Background on the whole study: Samples from collaborators originated in the United States, Italy and Spain and spanned both the acute and convalescent phases of COVID-19. The prospective study material was composed of cDNA or gDNA derived from T cells, B-cell-depleted T cells, or PBMCs. Subjects who had been exposed to COVID-19, were actively infected with it, or had recovered from it provided the deeply sampled blood TCRbeta repertoires that made up the dataset. The repertoires were made available in a free public database intended to serve as a resource for research on the immune response to SARS-CoV-2. Samples came from the ongoing ImmuneRACE study (first 160 participants) plus 1,254 subjects from 6 global collaborators. The sample metadata nearly always contained a de-identified subject ID, COVID-19 status, age in years and sex. Where available, HLA class I and class II types were taken from metadata supplied by the sample provider and were not determined by assay-based typing.

About this clone itself: The antigen this receptor binds is unknown. The input lacks base qualities; no much larger clone sits a single base away.

Whole blood was collected in K2EDTA tubes by collaborating institutions according to the institutions' own protocols. For TCRbeta analysis, collaborators shipped samples in one of three forms: frozen whole blood, isolated PBMCs, or DNA extracted from either of those sample types. The CDR3 runs 16 amino acids, cysteine and phenylalanine included. The retained sequence is limited to the CDR3, 48 bases, with the frame set at the first base. V is cut by 4 bases and J by 3 bases, and the space between the germline ends is 15 bases. The germline V gene gives CDR1 as SNHLY and CDR2 as FYNNEI. TCRbeta CDR3 regions were amplified from genomic DNA by means of the immunoSEQ Assay, a bias-controlled multiplex PCR. The authors' pipeline ran thus. Nucleated cell counts per sample were estimated from amplification of reference gene primers within the assay. To quantify the absolute abundance of each unique TCRbeta CDR3 rearrangement, sequence reads were collapsed and filtered. Productive Simpson clonality was computed per sample as the square root of Simpson's diversity index over productive rearrangements. In its TCRdb copy, this immuneACCESS table keeps in-frame sequences only and misses some clones. Where compared with another copy, unresolved V genes explain less than half of these, and the others have no known cause. V and J calls and clone size are those listed in that table; D and trimming were worked out from the DNA. The sample contains some 170,000 clones, more than 75% of them found a single time. The ten largest clones represent around 7.9% of the sample.

Study-wide conclusions, independent of this receptor: Clinical and demographic metadata were provided uncurated, with the amount varying by source and participant.

This chain is built from TRBV2 and TRBJ2-2; no D segment can be confidently identified. The sequencing sample was made of peripheral blood. This clonotype originated in a woman aged 45-59 years with active or convalescent COVID-19. In nucleotide form, the sequence is TGTGCCAGCAGTGTGGAGACGTTACCGGACACCGGGGAGCTGTTTTTT. This sequence encodes CASSVETLPDTGELFF.